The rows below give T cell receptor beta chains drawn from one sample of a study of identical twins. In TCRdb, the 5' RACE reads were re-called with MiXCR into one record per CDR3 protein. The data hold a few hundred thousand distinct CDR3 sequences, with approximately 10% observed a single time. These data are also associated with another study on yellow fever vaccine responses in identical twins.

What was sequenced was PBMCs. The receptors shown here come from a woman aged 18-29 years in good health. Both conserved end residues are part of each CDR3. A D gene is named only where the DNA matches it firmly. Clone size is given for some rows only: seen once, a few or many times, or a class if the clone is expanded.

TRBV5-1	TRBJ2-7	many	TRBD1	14	CASSLVVGQDEQYF	TGCGCCAGCAGCTTGGTGGTAGGACAGGACGAGCAGTACTTC
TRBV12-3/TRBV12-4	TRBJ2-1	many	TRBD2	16	CASSPAGTSGSNEQFF	TGTGCCAGCAGTCCGGCCGGGACTAGCGGGAGCAATGAGCAGTTCTTC
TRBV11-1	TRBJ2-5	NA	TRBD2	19	CASSLTNESGRRYQETQYF	TGTGCCAGCAGCCTCACCAATGAAAGCGGGAGGCGGTACCAAGAGACCCAGTACTTC
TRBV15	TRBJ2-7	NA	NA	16	CATSREMGERPYEQYF	TGTGCCACCAGCAGAGAGATGGGCGAAAGGCCCTACGAGCAGTACTTC
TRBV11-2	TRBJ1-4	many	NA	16	CASSPTFGGEGEKLFF	TGTGCCAGCAGCCCTACTTTTGGGGGAGAGGGGGAAAAACTGTTTTTT
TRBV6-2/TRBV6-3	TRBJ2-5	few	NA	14	CASTPTPLTETQYF	TGTGCCAGCACCCCAACCCCCCTCACTGAGACCCAGTACTTC
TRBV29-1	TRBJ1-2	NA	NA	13	CSASIAPSRGYTF	TGCAGCGCATCCATCGCCCCGTCGAGGGGCTACACCTTC
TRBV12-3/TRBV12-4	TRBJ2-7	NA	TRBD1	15	CASSLAGQGNYEQYF	TGTGCCAGCAGTTTAGCGGGACAGGGAAACTACGAGCAGTACTTC
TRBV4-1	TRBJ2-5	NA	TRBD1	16	CASSYTGTGGQETQYF	TGCGCCAGCAGCTATACCGGGACAGGGGGCCAAGAGACCCAGTACTTC
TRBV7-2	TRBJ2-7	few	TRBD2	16	CASSLVMSGSPYEQYF	TGTGCCAGCAGCTTAGTGATGAGCGGGAGCCCATACGAGCAGTACTTC
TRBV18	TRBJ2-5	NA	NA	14	CASSLSGASETQYF	TGTGCCAGCTCACTAAGCGGTGCTTCGGAGACCCAGTACTTC
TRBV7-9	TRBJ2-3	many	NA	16	CASSSATDRSTDTQYF	TGTGCCAGCAGCTCCGCGACAGACAGGAGCACAGATACGCAGTATTTT
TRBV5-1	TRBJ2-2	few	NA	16	CASSLAPMQGSGELFF	TGCGCCAGCAGCTTGGCCCCGATGCAGGGGTCCGGGGAGCTGTTTTTT
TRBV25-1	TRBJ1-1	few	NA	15	CASSEYSAGAPLAFF	TGTGCCAGCAGTGAATATTCTGCAGGGGCCCCCTTAGCTTTCTTT
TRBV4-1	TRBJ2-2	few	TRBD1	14	CAVGTGFFTGELFF	TGCGCCGTCGGGACAGGGTTCTTTACCGGGGAGCTGTTTTTT
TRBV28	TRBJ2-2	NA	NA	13	CASIRTNTGELFF	TGTGCCAGCATCCGGACTAACACCGGGGAGCTGTTTTTT
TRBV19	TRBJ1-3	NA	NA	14	CASGQGSSGNTIYF	TGTGCCAGCGGGCAGGGGAGCTCTGGAAACACCATATATTTT
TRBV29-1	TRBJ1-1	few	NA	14	CSIHDGNMNTEAFF	TGCAGCATCCATGACGGTAACATGAACACTGAAGCTTTCTTT
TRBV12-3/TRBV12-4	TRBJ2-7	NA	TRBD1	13	CASSLRGQAEQYF	TGTGCCAGCAGTCTCAGGGGGCAAGCCGAGCAGTACTTC
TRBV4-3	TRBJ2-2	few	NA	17	CASSPERGWSHTGELFF	TGCGCCAGCAGCCCAGAAAGAGGGTGGTCCCACACCGGGGAGCTGTTTTTT
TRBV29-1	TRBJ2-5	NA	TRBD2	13	CSVDGGEQETQYF	TGCAGCGTTGATGGGGGGGAACAAGAGACCCAGTACTTC
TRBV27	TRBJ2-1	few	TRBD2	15	CASTNSGRATFEQFF	TGTGCCAGCACAAATAGCGGGAGGGCCACATTCGAGCAGTTCTTC
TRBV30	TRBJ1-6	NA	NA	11	CACADDSPLHF	TGTGCCTGTGCGGATGATTCACCCCTCCACTTT
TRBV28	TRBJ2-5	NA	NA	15	CASSTRQDHQETQYF	TGTGCCAGCAGTACCCGACAGGACCACCAAGAGACCCAGTACTTC
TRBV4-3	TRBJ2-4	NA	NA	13	CASSQDRGGIQYF	TGCGCCAGCAGCCAAGATCGGGGAGGCATTCAGTACTTC
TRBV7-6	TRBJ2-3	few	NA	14	CALGPFSSTDTQYF	TGTGCCCTTGGTCCATTTTCCAGCACAGATACGCAGTATTTT
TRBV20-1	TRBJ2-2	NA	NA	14	CSARLQGNTGELFF	TGCAGTGCTAGACTCCAGGGGAACACCGGGGAGCTGTTTTTT
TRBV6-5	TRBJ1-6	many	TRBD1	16	CASSYFRGQGISPLHF	TGTGCCAGCAGTTACTTTAGGGGACAGGGGATTTCACCCCTCCACTTT
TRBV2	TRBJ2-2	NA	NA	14	CASSWGASTGELFF	TGTGCCAGCTCCTGGGGTGCTTCCACCGGGGAGCTGTTTTTT
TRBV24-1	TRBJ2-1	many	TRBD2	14	CAAGLGGGNNEQFF	TGTGCCGCAGGCCTGGGCGGGGGGAACAATGAGCAGTTCTTC
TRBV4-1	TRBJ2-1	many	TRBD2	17	CASSQDTSGSSYNEQFF	TGCGCCAGCAGCCAAGATACCAGCGGGAGTTCCTACAATGAGCAGTTCTTC
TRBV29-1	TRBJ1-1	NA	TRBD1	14	CSVIKIDRGLVAFF	TGCAGCGTCATCAAAATCGACAGGGGTCTCGTAGCTTTCTTT
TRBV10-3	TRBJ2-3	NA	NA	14	CAIRPGETADTQYF	TGTGCCATCAGGCCGGGAGAAACGGCAGATACGCAGTATTTT
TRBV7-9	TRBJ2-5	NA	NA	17	CASSSTAALRLDETQYF	TGTGCCAGCAGCTCCACAGCCGCCCTGAGACTAGATGAGACCCAGTACTTC
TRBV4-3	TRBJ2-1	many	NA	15	CASSSGLVSGNEQFF	TGCGCCAGCAGCTCGGGGCTAGTCTCCGGCAATGAGCAGTTCTTC
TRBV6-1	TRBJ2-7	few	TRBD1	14	CASGDRDRGNEQYF	TGTGCCAGCGGTGACCGGGACAGGGGAAACGAGCAGTACTTC
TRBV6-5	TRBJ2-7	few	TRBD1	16	CASSTNPGQGNYEQYF	TGTGCCAGCAGTACTAATCCGGGACAGGGCAACTACGAGCAGTACTTC